This T cell receptor (beta chain) was captured by sequencing in a study of T cells in Graves' hyperthyroidism and ophthalmopathy. For the study at large: Upon initial diagnosis and before any treatment, peripheral blood was collected.

Amplified regions were TCR beta CDR3 sequences from RNA transcripts. Initially, a first-round RT-PCR of the TCR CDR3 employed the HTBI primer set. TCRdb redid the calling of the multiplex PCR reads with MiXCR, one entry per CDR3 protein. The sample holds fewer than 350,000 distinct CDR3 sequences, 13% to 15% seen once. This clonotype was seen at least ten times. Clinical symptoms, serum thyroxine, TRAb, thyroid ultrasound and orbital computed tomography established diagnosis. First hyperthyroidism diagnosis is when the blood sample was obtained, before any ophthalmopathy symptoms. Trimming took 8 bases from V and 5 from J; bases not matched to a gene: 6. Per germline, CDR1 MNHEY and CDR2 SMNVEV (reference sequence). This CDR3 is built from 13 residues.

The TCR originated in a woman in her fifties or sixties with Graves' hyperthyroidism that later progressed to Graves' ophthalmopathy. Sample: blood. V is TRBV27 and J is TRBJ2-7, with TRBD2 matching over 10 bases. This CDR3 reads CASSQREGDEQYF. The CDR3 coding sequence is TGTGCCAGCTCCCAGCGGGAGGGTGACGAGCAGTACTTC.